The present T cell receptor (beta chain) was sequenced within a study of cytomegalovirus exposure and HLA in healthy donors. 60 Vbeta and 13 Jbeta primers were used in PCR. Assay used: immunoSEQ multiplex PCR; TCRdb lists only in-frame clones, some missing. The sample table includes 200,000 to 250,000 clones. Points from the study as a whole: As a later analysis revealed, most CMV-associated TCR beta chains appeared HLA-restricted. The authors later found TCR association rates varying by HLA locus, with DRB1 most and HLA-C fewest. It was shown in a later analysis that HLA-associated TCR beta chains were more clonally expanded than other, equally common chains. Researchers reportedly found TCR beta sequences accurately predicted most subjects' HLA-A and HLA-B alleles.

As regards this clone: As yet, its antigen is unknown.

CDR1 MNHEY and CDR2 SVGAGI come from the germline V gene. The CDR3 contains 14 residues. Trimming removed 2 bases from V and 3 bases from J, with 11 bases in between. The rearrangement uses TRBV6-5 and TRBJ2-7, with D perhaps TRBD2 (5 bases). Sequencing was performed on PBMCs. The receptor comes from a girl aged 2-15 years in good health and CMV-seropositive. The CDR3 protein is CASSYGPGNYEQYF. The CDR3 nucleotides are TGTGCCAGCAGTTACGGTCCGGGGAACTACGAGCAGTACTTC.